This TCR beta chain was captured in a study of beta chain features in type 1 diabetes. Study-wide results and limits: The analysis here could not establish whether HLA type shapes TCRB rearrangement.

The investigators reverse transcribed all of the isolated RNA, so they sequenced expressed TCRB transcripts. About 3.4 million reads per sample on average were obtained from naive, central memory and regulatory T cell samples. Assay: immunoSEQ multiplex PCR; the TCRdb copy retains only in-frame clones and omits some. Found here are just under 150,000 clones, about 10% of them singletons; the top ten hold around 1.4%. Sorting that relied on CD45RO/CCR7/CD25/CD127/CD95/CD27 yielded CD4+ naive, central memory, regulatory and stem cell-like memory cells. Sorting produced populations that all topped 95% purity. This CDR3 is 14 amino acids long. From germline, CDR1 is SEHNR and CDR2 FQNEAQ (reference sequence). Trimming at V came to 2 bases and at J to 4 bases, leaving 3 bases not matched to a gene. As concerns this clone: What it recognizes is unknown.

This receptor was taken from a young man in good health. Source material: naive CD4+ T cells from blood. The chain carries TRBV7-9 and TRBJ2-5; 8 bases are a match to TRBD2. The CDR3 sequence: CASSLQRGLETQYF. The DNA of the CDR3 is TGTGCCAGCAGCTTACAGCGGGGGTTAGAGACCCAGTACTTC.